This is a list of T cell receptor beta chains from one sample in a study of cytomegalovirus exposure and HLA in healthy donors. Some clones are missing from TCRdb's copy, which holds only in-frame ones; the method was immunoSEQ multiplex PCR. The sample holds some 150,000 clones, around four fifths seen once. Source material: PBMCs. The receptors were sampled from a female donor in good health and CMV-seronegative. CDR3s include the opening cysteine and the closing phenylalanine or tryptophan. D genes are given only for firm matches. Not all rows give a size; the values are once, few, many and, for expanded clones, a class.

TRBJ2-7 few TRBV6-4 . TGTGCCAGCAGTGACCCCATGGGTAGCGGAGCCTCCTACGAGCAGTACTTC CASSDPMGSGASYEQYF
TRBJ1-2 . TRBV5-1 TRBD1 TGCGCCAGCAGCTTGGGGGACAGGGCATCCTATGGCTACACCTTC CASSLGDRASYGYTF
TRBJ2-1 . TRBV4-2 TRBD2 TGTGCCAGCAGCCTCGGGACTAGCGGGAGAGTGAATGAGCAGTTCTTC CASSLGTSGRVNEQFF
TRBJ2-5 . TRBV7-9 TRBD2 TGTGCCAGCAGCTTTGGGCTAGCGGGGGACCAAGAGACCCAGTACTTC CASSFGLAGDQETQYF
TRBJ1-2 . TRBV30 . TGTGCCTGGAGTCCCTCGGAGGACTATGGCTACACCTTC CAWSPSEDYGYTF
TRBJ2-7 once TRBV10-1 . TGCGCCAGCAGTGATTGGGGGCGTTCGGACGAGCAGTACTTC CASSDWGRSDEQYF
TRBJ1-4 . TRBV9 TRBD1 TGTGCCAGCAGCGTTCGGGACAGTTGGGATGAAAAACTGTTTTTT CASSVRDSWDEKLFF
TRBJ2-7 . TRBV10-3 TRBD1 TGTGCCATCGCCGGGACAGGGTACGAGCAGTACTTC CAIAGTGYEQYF
TRBJ2-7 . TRBV19 . TGTGCCAGTAGTATCGCCCACAGGGCGGTCTCCGAGCAGTACTTC CASSIAHRAVSEQYF
TRBJ1-2 . TRBV6-6 . TGTGCCAGCAGTTACTCGATATACCGGGACTATGGCTACACCTTC CASSYSIYRDYGYTF
TRBJ2-5 . TRBV10-1 TRBD1 TGCGCCAGCAGACCGGGACAGACACAAGAGACCCAGTACTTC CASRPGQTQETQYF
TRBJ1-3 . TRBV2 . TGTGCCAGCAGTGAACAGGGAAGAATTAGAGGAAACACCATATATTTT CASSEQGRIRGNTIYF
TRBJ2-7 . TRBV5-1 TRBD1 TGCGCCAGCAGACAGGGGGCGGAGAGCGAGCAGTACTTC CASRQGAESEQYF
TRBJ1-2 few TRBV12-2 . TGTGCAAGTCGCTTACGAGTCCTATTCTTC CASRLRVLFF
TRBJ2-1 once TRBV19 TRBD2 TGTGCCAGTAGTGCCACGGGGGGGAGGTTCAATGAGCAGTTCTTC CASSATGGRFNEQFF
TRBJ1-1 . TRBV2 . TGTGCCACCAACAGGGAGAGGACTGAAGCTTTCTTT CATNRERTEAFF
TRBJ1-4 . TRBV18 . TGTGCCAGCTCACCGGCAGGAAGGATGGCGACTAATGAAAAACTGTTTTTT CASSPAGRMATNEKLFF
TRBJ1-5 . TRBV11-1 . TGTGCCAGCAGCTTTAATAGCAATCAGCCCCAGCATTTT CASSFNSNQPQHF
TRBJ2-7 . TRBV30 . TGTGCCTGGAGTGTACCCCGCCTCGAGCAGTACTTC CAWSVPRLEQYF
TRBJ2-7 . TRBV7-3 TRBD1 TGTGCCAGCAGCTTAACAGGGGGCGTCGAGCAGTACTTC CASSLTGGVEQYF
TRBJ2-1 . TRBV29-1 . TGCAGCGTTCTGGGGCCTGGCAATGAGCAGTTCTTC CSVLGPGNEQFF
TRBJ2-1 few TRBV6-4 TRBD2 TGTGCCAGCAGTGACTCTGGGGGGGGGTTCTCCTACAATGAGCAGTTCTTC CASSDSGGGFSYNEQFF
TRBJ1-5 . TRBV4-1 TRBD1 TGCGCCAGCAGCACAGGGGATAGCAATCAGCCCCAGCATTTT CASSTGDSNQPQHF
TRBJ2-1 . TRBV6-1 TRBD2 TGTGCCAGCACCGGACTAGTTGGTGCAATGAGTGAGCAGTTCTTC CASTGLVGAMSEQFF
TRBJ1-5 . TRBV6-1 . TGTGCCAGCAGTGGTCCGGGGTCGGTGAGCAATCAGCCCCAGCATTTT CASSGPGSVSNQPQHF